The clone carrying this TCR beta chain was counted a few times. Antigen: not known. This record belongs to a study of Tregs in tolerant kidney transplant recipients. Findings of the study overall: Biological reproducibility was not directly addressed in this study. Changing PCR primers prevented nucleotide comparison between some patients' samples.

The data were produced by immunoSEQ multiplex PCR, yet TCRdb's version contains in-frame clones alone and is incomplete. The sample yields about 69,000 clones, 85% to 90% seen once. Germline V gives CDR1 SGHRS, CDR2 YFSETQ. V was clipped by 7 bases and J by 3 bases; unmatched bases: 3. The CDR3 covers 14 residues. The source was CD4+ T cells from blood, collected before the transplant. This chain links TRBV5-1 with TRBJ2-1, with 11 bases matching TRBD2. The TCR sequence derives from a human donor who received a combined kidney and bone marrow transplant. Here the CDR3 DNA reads TGCGCCAGCCAACTAGCGGGAGACTACAATGAGCAGTTCTTC. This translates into CASQLAGDYNEQFF.